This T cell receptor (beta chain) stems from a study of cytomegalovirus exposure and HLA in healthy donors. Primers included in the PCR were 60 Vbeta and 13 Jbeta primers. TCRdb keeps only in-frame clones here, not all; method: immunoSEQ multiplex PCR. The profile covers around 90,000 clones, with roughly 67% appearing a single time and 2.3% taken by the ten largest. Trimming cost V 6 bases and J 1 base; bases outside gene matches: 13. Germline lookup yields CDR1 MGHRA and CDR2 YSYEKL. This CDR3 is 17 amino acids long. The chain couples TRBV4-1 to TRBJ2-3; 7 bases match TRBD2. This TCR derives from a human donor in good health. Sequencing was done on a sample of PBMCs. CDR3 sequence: CASRPIGGGERTDTQYF. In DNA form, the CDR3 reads TGCGCCAGCAGACCGATCGGCGGGGGAGAGCGCACAGATACGCAGTATTTT.